Shown below are 28 T cell receptor beta chains from a single sample sequenced in a study of T-cell reconstitution after alpha-beta-depleted transplantation in children. The authors prepared the TCRbeta library with unique molecular identifiers. Each CDR3 protein is one row after TCRdb ran MiXCR on the PCR reads. The data contain 750,000 to 950,000 distinct CDR3 sequences, 16% of them seen just once; the ten biggest clones take up about 4.6%. The input for sequencing was PBMCs, mostly from graft donor cells, taken 360 days after TCRalphabeta/CD19-depleted stem cell transplant. The receptors here all came from a male patient under 18 who had a stem cell transplant for acute lymphoblastic leukemia, so the T cells may come from the graft donor.

The table lists this clonotype with many counts. This chain uses TRBV20-1 with TRBJ2-5; 9 bases line up with TRBD2. CDR1 is DFQATT and CDR2 is SNEGSKA in the germline V gene (reference sequence). The CDR3 extends over 15 amino acids. The junction had 9 bases not matched to a gene; V was cut back by 3 bases and J by 4 bases. The CDR3 nucleotides read TGCAGTGCTAGGGTACATAGCGGGAGAGGAGAGACCCAGTACTTC. Amino acid sequence: CSARVHSGRGETQYF.

This clonotype has a count of ten or more. V is TRBV7-9 and J is TRBJ2-3; no clear D gene. Looked up from germline, CDR1 is SEHNR and CDR2 is FQNEAQ (reference sequence). Trimming took 5 bases from V and 6 from J, leaving 9 bases between them. The length of the CDR3 is 12 residues. The CDR3 sequence is CASSVTRDTQYF. CDR3 DNA sequence: TGTGCCAGCAGCGTAACACGGGATACGCAGTATTTT.

This clonotype was seen only a few times. The rearrangement uses TRBV28 and TRBJ1-2; maybe TRBD1 (6 bases). The V gene lost 4 bases and the J gene lost 4 bases, with 10 bases spanning the gap. CDR3 size: 13 residues. Germline V gene sequence: CDR1 MDHEN, CDR2 SYDVKM. The CDR3 protein is CASSYRVTYGYTF. In nucleotides, the CDR3 is TGTGCCAGCAGTTACAGGGTAACCTATGGCTACACCTTC.

This clonotype has just a few counts. The gene calls are TRBV12-5 and TRBJ2-7; TRBD1 matches 7 bases. The CDR3 totals 15 residues. V shed 3 bases, J shed 6 bases, and the junction held 11 bases outside the gene matches. Germline V lookup: CDR1 LGHNT, CDR2 FRNRAP. CDR3 loop: CASGFYSQGVGEQYF. In nucleotides, the CDR3 is TGTGCTAGTGGTTTTTACTCCCAGGGGGTGGGCGAGCAGTACTTC.

CDR3 sequence: CASSQEIPGLAGGSADTQYF. CDR3 bases: TGCGCCAGCAGCCAAGAGATTCCTGGACTAGCGGGAGGCTCGGCAGATACGCAGTATTTT. The genes are TRBV4-1 and TRBJ2-3; 14 nucleotides line up with TRBD2. CDR3 length: 20 amino acids. Germline V gene lookup returns CDR1 MGHRA and CDR2 YSYEKL. Trimming removed 0 bases from V and 4 bases from J; junction bases left unmatched: 12.

This clonotype was counted once. The chain has TRBV20-1 and TRBJ2-7; no firm D call. The CDR3 length is 12 residues. The germline V gene encodes CDR1 DFQATT and CDR2 SNEGSKA (reference sequence). Between the trimmed V and J ends, which lost 3 bases and 6 bases, there was a span of 12 bases. CDR3 nucleotides: TGCAGTGCTAGTTTTAGGGTTGGCGAGCAGTACTTC. Encoded protein: CSASFRVGEQYF.

This clonotype has more than one count but fewer than ten. The CDR3 DNA reads as TGTGCCAGCAGCCTAAGACCGGGACAGGGGGTCAATGAGCAGTTCTTC. It specifies CASSLRPGQGVNEQFF. V and J are TRBV12-3 or TRBV12-4 and TRBJ2-1; 11 positions match TRBD1. The CDR3 is 16 residues long. V was pared by 6 bases and J by 6 bases, with 10 bases of the junction left unmatched.

The chain couples TRBV20-1 to TRBJ2-3, with TRBD2 matching over 8 bases. Looked up from germline, CDR1 is DFQATT and CDR2 is SNEGSKA (reference sequence). This CDR3 is 15 amino acids long. V lost 3 bases, J lost 0 bases, and 5 bases stayed unmatched. CDR3 DNA: TGCAGTGCTAGCGGGAGGGCCTCTAGCACAGATACGCAGTATTTT. As protein: CSASGRASSTDTQYF.

This chain joins TRBV27 and TRBJ2-6; TRBD1 or TRBD2 may be the D gene (5 bases each). Germline CDR1 MNHEY, CDR2 SMNVEV (reference sequence). V lost 3 bases to trimming and J lost 4 bases, with 10 bases between them. There are 15 residues in the CDR3. The CDR3 is CASSFEGSGANVLTF. In nucleotides, the CDR3 is TGTGCCAGCAGTTTTGAGGGGTCAGGGGCCAACGTCCTGACTTTC.

This clonotype turned up a few times. The chain joins TRBV6-5 to TRBJ2-1; TRBD2 agrees at 8 bases. Per the germline V gene, CDR1 is MNHEY and CDR2 is SVGAGI. This CDR3 region has 14 residues. Trimming cost V 2 bases and J 9 bases; bases outside gene matches: 6. CDR3 DNA sequence: TGTGCCAGCAGTTACGGGACTAGAACCACTGAGCAGTTCTTC. Translated: CASSYGTRTTEQFF.

The chain recombines TRBV7-9 with TRBJ2-1; TRBD2 matches at 10 bases. Germline V gives CDR1 SEHNR, CDR2 FQNEAQ (reference sequence). J was trimmed by 8 bases and V by 1 base; bases with no gene match: 5. The length of the CDR3 is 15 residues. In DNA, the CDR3 is TGTGCCAGCAGCTTAGTACTAGCGGGAACGGATGAGCAGTTCTTC. It codes for CASSLVLAGTDEQFF.

This clonotype was detected a few times. The CDR3 sequence: CASSFSAGGRYNEQFF. The CDR3 DNA follows: TGCGCCAGCAGCTTCAGCGCGGGAGGTAGATACAATGAGCAGTTCTTC. The rearrangement links TRBV5-1 to TRBJ2-1; TRBD2 matches 8 bases. After removal of 2 bases from V and 4 bases from J, the junction contained 8 bases not matched to a gene. The germline CDR1 and CDR2 sequences are SGHRS and YFSETQ. The CDR3 contains 16 residues.

Only a few counts were recorded for this clonotype. The chain couples TRBV13 to TRBJ2-7; 9 bases are a match to TRBD2. Germline CDR1 is PRHDT and CDR2 is FYEKMQ (reference sequence). V lost 3 bases, J lost 0 bases, and 9 bases stayed unmatched. The CDR3 is 17 residues long. As DNA, the CDR3 is TGTGCCAGCAGCTTGGAGCGGGAGGACCAATACTCCTACGAGCAGTACTTC. It specifies CASSLEREDQYSYEQYF.

In its sample, this clonotype was seen a few times. This rearrangement joins TRBV10-3 to TRBJ2-7; 9 nucleotides align to TRBD1. Germline-derived CDR1 and CDR2 are ENHRY and SYGVKD. This CDR3 region has 13 residues. Losses at the gene ends were 6 bases for V and 4 bases for J; bases not matched to a gene: 4. The CDR3 is CAISPGQGYEQYF. The CDR3 DNA follows: TGTGCCATCAGCCCGGGACAGGGTTACGAGCAGTACTTC.

The rearrangement links TRBV29-1 to TRBJ2-2, with 7 bases fitting TRBD2. Germline CDR1 is SQVTM and CDR2 is ANQGSEA. The junction had 7 bases not matched to a gene; V was cut back by 6 bases and J by 0 bases. The CDR3 has 15 amino acids. CDR3: CSVMGGSPNTGELFF. Written as DNA, the CDR3 is TGCAGCGTGATGGGCGGGAGTCCGAACACCGGGGAGCTGTTTTTT.

Only a few counts were recorded for this clonotype. The chain combines TRBV11-2 with TRBJ2-1; 14 nucleotides line up with TRBD2. V dropped 5 bases and J dropped 7; count of bases not matched to a gene: 10. Germline CDR1 is SGHAT and CDR2 is FQNNGV. This CDR3 region has 17 residues. CDR3 loop: CASSPFSGTSGRNEQFF. The CDR3 bases are TGTGCCAGCAGCCCATTTTCCGGGACTAGCGGGAGAAATGAGCAGTTCTTC.

A note on this clonotype: This may be a read error, as it is one base from a much larger clone. Since no conserved phenylalanine or tryptophan closes the CDR3, a read error is the likely cause. The rearrangement joins TRBV11-2 to TRBJ1-1; D is possibly TRBD1 (5 bases). Germline V gene sequence: CDR1 SGHAT, CDR2 FQNNGV. This CDR3 is built from 13 residues. The ends were cut back, 2 bases at V and 4 bases at J, with 8 bases in the middle. CDR3 residues: CASSLRRGTEAFS. The CDR3 DNA reads TGTGCCAGCAGCTTACGGAGGGGCACTGAAGCTTTCTCT.

The chain recombines TRBV2 with TRBJ2-1; TRBD2 matches at 7 bases. Germline values: CDR1 SNHLY, CDR2 FYNNEI. The J segment lost 6 bases and the V segment lost 3 bases, leaving 11 bases of the junction unmatched. The CDR3 spans 16 residues. The CDR3, as DNA: TGTGCCAGCAGTGAGATCCGGGCGGGAGTAGGCAATGAGCAGTTCTTC. Amino acids: CASSEIRAGVGNEQFF.

The table lists this clonotype with a few counts. The chain uses TRBV9 and TRBJ2-7, with TRBD2 identical over 9 bases. V dropped 3 bases and J dropped 6; count of bases not matched to a gene: 7. There are 14 residues in the CDR3. From germline, CDR1 is SGDLS and CDR2 YYNGEE. DNA for the CDR3: TGTGCCAGCAGCGGGGTAGCGGGAGTTGGCGAGCAGTACTTC. Its protein is CASSGVAGVGEQYF.

The table lists this clonotype with a few counts. This chain connects TRBV11-2 to TRBJ2-7, with unresolved D. Germline values: CDR1 SGHAT, CDR2 FQNNGV. The CDR3 consists of 13 residues. V dropped 2 bases and J dropped 6 bases, with 11 bases sitting between them. CDR3 bases: TGTGCCAGCAGCTTAAAGTCCACTCTCGAGCAGTACTTC. Amino acid sequence: CASSLKSTLEQYF. Combining the CDR3 with reference TRBV11-2 and TRBJ2-7 gives the whole variable domain EAGVAQSPRYKIIEKRQSVAFWCNPISGHATLYWYQQILGQGPKLLIQFQNNGVVDDSQLPKDRFSAERLKGVDSTLKIQPAKLEDSAVYLCASSLKSTLEQYFGPGTRLTVT.

There are a few counts of this clonotype. The chain uses TRBV5-1 and TRBJ2-1; TRBD1 might be the D (6 bases). V dropped 4 bases and J dropped 3 bases, with 17 bases sitting between them. The germline CDR1 and CDR2 sequences are SGHRS and YFSETQ. The CDR3 has 16 amino acids. The CDR3, as DNA: TGCGCCAGCAGCATCACAGGGTCTTTGGGCTACAATGAGCAGTTCTTC. Amino acid sequence: CASSITGSLGYNEQFF.

The chain couples TRBV20-1 to TRBJ1-5; maybe TRBD1 (6 bases). This CDR3 has 14 amino acids. Trimming took 5 bases from V and 1 from J, leaving 12 bases between them. Germline CDR1 and CDR2: DFQATT and SNEGSKA (reference sequence). CDR3 nucleotide sequence: TGCAGTGCTTCTACAGGGCTGAGCAATCAGCCCCAGCATTTT. Encoded protein: CSASTGLSNQPQHF.

The rearrangement joins TRBV5-1 to TRBJ1-1; the D is unclear. V lost 0 bases to trimming and J lost 1 base, with 10 bases between them. Germline V gene lookup returns CDR1 SGHRS and CDR2 YFSETQ. This CDR3 is built from 15 residues. Written as DNA, the CDR3 is TGCGCCAGCAGCTTGGATGGGATGGCGAACACTGAAGCTTTCTTT. This codes for CASSLDGMANTEAFF.

This clonotype was seen a handful of times. CDR3 sequence (DNA): TGTGCCAGCAGCTCGCTTGGGAGGGTCAGTGTTCCCGGGGAGCTGTTTTTT. Translating gives CASSSLGRVSVPGELFF. The chain combines TRBV7-9 with TRBJ2-2, with 7 bases fitting TRBD2. The V gene end was trimmed by 4 bases and the J gene end by 6 bases; junction bases not matched to a gene: 14. Germline loops: CDR1 SEHNR, CDR2 FQNEAQ (reference sequence). The CDR3 is 17 residues long.

This clonotype was seen a handful of times. The chain uses TRBV5-1 and TRBJ1-2; D is perhaps TRBD1 (5 bases). The ends were cut back, 0 bases at V and 6 bases at J, with 12 bases in the middle. CDR3 size: 14 residues. CDR1 is SGHRS and CDR2 is YFSETQ in the germline V gene. Written as DNA, the CDR3 is TGCGCCAGCAGCTTGGCCACGGGACTTGATGGCTACACCTTC. It translates to CASSLATGLDGYTF. The whole variable domain, remainder taken from reference TRBV5-1 and TRBJ1-2, is KAGVTQTPRYLIKTRGQQVTLSCSPISGHRSVSWYQQTPGQGLQFLFEYFSETQRNKGNFPGRFSGRQFSNSRSEMNVSTLELGDSALYLCASSLATGLDGYTFGSGTRLTVV.

The genes are TRBV24-1 and TRBJ2-1; D is possibly TRBD1 (5 bases). Germline CDR1 is KGHDR and CDR2 is SFDVKD. V was shortened by 3 bases and J by 6 bases, with 17 bases between the two germline ends. CDR3 length: 16 residues. The CDR3 reads CATSDPIGTGGNEQFF. The CDR3 region has the DNA TGTGCCACCAGTGATCCCATCGGCACAGGCGGCAATGAGCAGTTCTTC.

The rearrangement uses TRBV4-1 and TRBJ2-7, with D perhaps TRBD1 or TRBD2 (5 bases each). CDR3 size: 12 residues. Deletions cut 1 base from V and 7 bases from J, with 8 bases between. The V gene's germline CDR1 is MGHRA and CDR2 YSYEKL. The CDR3 sequence: CASSQGQREQYF. The CDR3 nucleotides are TGCGCCAGCAGCCAAGGACAGCGGGAGCAGTACTTC.

The table lists this clonotype with a count of one. This chain joins TRBV12-3 or TRBV12-4 and TRBJ1-1, with D tentatively TRBD1 (5 bases). V lost 3 bases to trimming and J lost 5 bases, with 16 bases between them. CDR3 length: 15 residues. DNA of the CDR3: TGTGCCAGCAGTTTTATCGGGACCATCTCAACTGAAGCTTTCTTT. This sequence encodes CASSFIGTISTEAFF.